Shown below are 14 T cell receptor beta chains from a single sample sequenced in a study of beta chain features in type 1 diabetes. Reverse transcription of all isolated RNA meant that expressed TCRB transcripts were sequenced. Clones were sequenced by immunoSEQ multiplex PCR, and TCRdb holds only the in-frame ones, with some missing. This repertoire shows a few hundred thousand clones, approximately 28% found once; its top ten account for around 0.065%. Sample: naive CD4+ T cells from blood. The receptor set was obtained from a man between 18 and 29 years old in good health.

V usage is TRBV7-9 and J usage is TRBJ2-2, with D perhaps being TRBD1 or TRBD2 (5 bases each). The ends were cut back, 5 bases at V and 4 bases at J, with 14 bases in the middle. The length of the CDR3 is 15 residues. CDR1 is SEHNR and CDR2 is FQNEAQ in the germline V gene (reference sequence). This CDR3 reads CASSPYGAVTGELFF. The CDR3 nucleotides are TGTGCCAGCAGCCCGTACGGGGCGGTCACCGGGGAGCTGTTTTTT.

As concerns this clone: The sample has other DNA sequences that encode this CDR3 too. The chain joins TRBV5-1 to TRBJ2-7; no clear D. V lost 0 bases to trimming and J lost 6 bases, with 7 bases between them. Germline V gene lookup returns CDR1 SGHRS and CDR2 YFSETQ. The CDR3 totals 12 residues. CDR3 sequence (DNA): TGCGCCAGCAGCTTGGAGGGCGGCGAGCAGTACTTC. Protein sequence: CASSLEGGEQYF.

In its sample, this clone was seen a few times. The V gene is TRBV6-1, the J gene TRBJ2-7, with a weak D call TRBD1 (6 bases). The V and J ends lost 7 bases and 6 bases respectively, with 13 bases between them. CDR3 length: 12 amino acids. Looked up from germline, CDR1 is MNHNS and CDR2 is SASEGT. DNA for the CDR3: TGTGCCAGCATTGACAGGTCCCGCGAGCAGTACTTC. As protein: CASIDRSREQYF.

The chain links TRBV30 to TRBJ2-7; TRBD2 is a possible D gene (6 bases). Germline V gives CDR1 GTSNPN, CDR2 SVGIG (reference sequence). The V gene lost 3 bases and the J gene lost 2 bases, with 14 bases spanning the gap. The CDR3 is 14 amino acids. The CDR3 region is CAWRLPGGTYEQYF. The CDR3, as DNA: TGTGCCTGGAGACTCCCCGGGGGAACCTACGAGCAGTACTTC.

This clone was seen more than once but under ten times. The chain has TRBV30 and TRBJ2-2; D ambiguous. Deletions cut 2 bases from V and 5 bases from J, with 12 bases between. In germline, CDR1 is GTSNPN, CDR2 SVGIG (reference sequence). This CDR3 has 14 residues. The DNA of the CDR3 is TGTGCCTGGAGTCTTGATCGTCGAACCGGGGAGCTGTTTTTT. This encodes CAWSLDRRTGELFF. The whole variable domain, filled in from reference TRBV30 and TRBJ2-2, reads SQTIHQWPATLVQPVGSPLSLECTVEGTSNPNLYWYRQAAGRGLQLLFYSVGIGQISSEVPQNLSASRPQDRQFILSSKKLLLSDSGFYLCAWSLDRRTGELFFGEGSRLTVL.

With respect to this clone: This sample also contains other DNA sequences that code for the same CDR3. This chain connects TRBV7-9 to TRBJ2-1, with 7 nucleotides matching TRBD1. The CDR3 is made up of 14 amino acids. Germline-derived CDR1 and CDR2 are SEHNR and FQNEAQ (reference sequence). Unmatched junction bases numbered 2, after V lost 0 bases and J lost 6 bases. The CDR3 region is CASSLAAGGNEQFF. CDR3 DNA: TGTGCCAGCAGCTTAGCGGCAGGGGGCAATGAGCAGTTCTTC.

About this clone itself: Other nucleotide sequences from this sample produce the same CDR3. The chain uses TRBV11-2 and TRBJ2-1; 8 bases map to TRBD2. The CDR3 runs to 14 residues. Germline trimming cut 5 bases from V and 3 bases from J; bases unmatched to any gene: 3. Germline-derived CDR1 and CDR2 are SGHAT and FQNNGV. The chain's CDR3 is CASSPSGFYNEQFF. Here the CDR3 DNA reads TGTGCCAGCAGCCCTAGCGGGTTCTACAATGAGCAGTTCTTC.

The chain couples TRBV5-1 to TRBJ1-2; D unclear. This CDR3 comprises 14 residues. V shed 4 bases and J shed 5 bases, with 15 bases lying between them. Germline lookup yields CDR1 SGHRS and CDR2 YFSETQ. CDR3: CASSQPTSGYGYTF. In DNA form, the CDR3 reads TGCGCCAGCAGCCAACCAACCTCGGGGTATGGCTACACCTTC.

The chain couples TRBV2 to TRBJ2-1; D remains unclear. Deletions cut 4 bases from V and 2 bases from J, with 6 bases between. The CDR3 is 13 residues long. From germline, CDR1 is SNHLY and CDR2 FYNNEI. The CDR3 loop is CASSARTYNEQFF. The DNA for the CDR3 is TGTGCCAGCAGTGCTCGGACCTACAATGAGCAGTTCTTC.

The chain has TRBV18 and TRBJ2-5; D is uncertain. The CDR3 extends over 14 amino acids. V gave up 1 base and J gave up 1 base, with 7 bases separating them. The V gene's germline CDR1 is KGHSH and CDR2 LQKENI. This chain's CDR3 is CASSPRGRQETQYF. The CDR3 DNA reads as TGTGCCAGCTCACCACGAGGCCGCCAAGAGACCCAGTACTTC.

Comment on this clone: One junction end disagrees with the germline gene, perhaps due to a read error. The chain employs TRBV7-9 and TRBJ2-7; 14 positions match TRBD2. This CDR3 has 13 amino acids. From germline, CDR1 is SEHNR and CDR2 FQNEAQ (reference sequence). CDR3 coding DNA: TGTGCCAGCAGCCCTACAGGGACTAGCGGGGGAGATTTC. Translation: CASSPTGTSGGDF.

The V and J genes are TRBV2 and TRBJ2-1; D gene ambiguous. Between the trimmed V and J ends, which lost 8 bases and 15 bases, there was a span of 14 bases. CDR3 size: 10 residues. CDR1 and CDR2 from the germline V gene are SNHLY and FYNNEI. CDR3 sequence reads: CASGEGPTFF. CDR3 nucleotide sequence: TGTGCCAGCGGGGAAGGACCGACGTTCTTC.

The chain combines TRBV27 with TRBJ2-3; 11 bases map to TRBD2. The CDR3 has 16 amino acids. Germline V gene data show CDR1 as MNHEY and CDR2 as SMNVEV (reference sequence). The V and J ends lost 6 bases and 6 bases, in that order; junction bases with no gene match: 11. This CDR3 reads CASRVAGGPVTDTQYF. As DNA, the CDR3 is TGTGCCAGCAGGGTAGCGGGAGGGCCTGTTACGGATACGCAGTATTTT.

The chain carries TRBV30 and TRBJ2-1, with D unclear. Germline CDR1 GTSNPN, CDR2 SVGIG (reference sequence). The germline V and J ends were trimmed by 1 base and 8 bases, with 9 bases remaining between them. CDR3 length: 12 residues. The CDR3 nucleotides are TGTGCCTGGAGTGGGATAGTCTATGAGCAGTTCTTC. This codes for CAWSGIVYEQFF.